This T cell receptor beta chain was identified during a study of blood T cell repertoires in COVID-19. Study-wide background: Specimens from acute and convalescent COVID-19 originated in the United States, Italy and Spain. Sample material is recorded as cDNA or gDNA derived from T cells, B-cell-depleted T cells, or PBMCs.

The CDR3 runs 15 residues. The germline V gene encodes CDR1 LNHNV and CDR2 YYDKDF (reference sequence). V was cut by 0 bases and J by 4 bases, with 7 bases left in between. TCRdb keeps only in-frame clones here, not all; method: immunoSEQ multiplex PCR. The table lists roughly 400,000 clones, roughly 90% of them singletons. Sequencing was performed on PBMCs or T cells enriched from blood (not recorded which). The receptor was isolated from a woman aged 40 to 55 with acute COVID-19. The rearrangement uses TRBV15 and TRBJ1-6; no definite D call. The CDR3 DNA reads TGTGCCACCAGCAGAGAGAAGAGGTATAATTCACCCCTCCACTTT. It translates to CATSREKRYNSPLHF. Full variable domain (outside the CDR3, taken from reference TRBV15 and TRBJ1-6): DAMVIQNPRYQVTQFGKPVTLSCSQTLNHNVMYWYQQKSSQAPKLLFHYYDKDFNNEADTPDNFQSRRPNTSFCFLDIRSPGLGDTAMYLCATSREKRYNSPLHFGNGTRLTVT.